This T cell receptor (beta chain) originates from a study of T-cell reconstitution after alpha-beta-depleted transplantation in children. General study findings and limits: Some patients owed their high day-60 TCRbeta diversity to surviving recipient T cells and thymic progenitors. By one year post-transplant, T-cell counts and diversity largely arose from T cells that were newly produced. The study reportedly traced alpha-beta T cells about two months after transplant to several hundred expanded graft clones.

CDR3 length: 13 amino acids. Germline loops: CDR1 DFQATT, CDR2 SNEGSKA (reference sequence). Trimming took off 4 bases at V and 5 bases at J, with 12 bases between the two ends. Preparation of the TCRbeta library used unique molecular identifiers. TCRdb redid the calling of the PCR reads with MiXCR, one entry per CDR3 protein. The repertoire holds fewer than 550,000 distinct CDR3 sequences, 9.5% to 12% seen once, with approximately 15% in the top ten. This clonotype was observed a few times. The antigen is not known. The source material was PBMCs, mostly from graft donor cells, sampled 180 days after TCRalphabeta/CD19-depleted stem cell transplant. The clonotype was recovered from a female patient younger than 10 who had a stem cell transplant for aplastic anemia, so the T cells may come from the graft donor. The J gene is TRBJ2-1, the V gene TRBV20-1; the D is unclear. CDR3 nucleotides: TGCAGTGCTACGGTGGGGTTTGACAATGAGCAGTTCTTC. Encoded protein: CSATVGFDNEQFF.